Listed below are T cell receptor beta chains from one sample, sequenced in a study of cytomegalovirus exposure and HLA in healthy donors. TCRdb keeps only in-frame clones here, not all; method: immunoSEQ multiplex PCR. Of 150,000 or so clones in the sample, 65% to 85% were seen once. The sample comprised PBMCs. Receptor source: a man younger than 35 in good health and CMV-seronegative. CDR3s include the opening cysteine and the closing phenylalanine or tryptophan. D genes are given only for firm matches. Clone size is shown for a subset of rows, as once, few, many or a class of expanded clone.

18,TRBV7-2,once,TRBD2,TRBJ2-3,CASSLARWLAGVDDTQYF,TGTGCCAGCAGCTTAGCGCGGTGGCTAGCGGGGGTGGACGATACGCAGTATTTT
17,TRBV7-9,.,TRBD2,TRBJ2-1,CSSSFGLAVNSYNEQFF,TGTTCCAGCAGCTTTGGACTAGCGGTCAACTCCTACAATGAGCAGTTCTTC
16,TRBV7-7,few,.,TRBJ2-3,CASSPFVAGRTDTQYF,TGTGCTAGCAGCCCTTTCGTGGCGGGGCGCACAGATACGCAGTATTTT
12,TRBV6-6,few,.,TRBJ2-5,CASSTGYETQYF,TGTGCCAGCAGTACAGGGTACGAGACCCAGTACTTC
14,TRBV28,.,.,TRBJ1-5,CASSLAGVPQPQHF,TGTGCCAGCAGTTTGGCAGGGGTACCCCAGCCCCAGCATTTT
12,TRBV7-9,.,.,TRBJ2-7,CASSQGGYEQYF,TGTGCCAGCAGCCAGGGAGGATACGAGCAGTACTTC
13,TRBV2,.,TRBD1,TRBJ2-2,CASGQDQQGELFF,TGTGCCAGTGGACAGGATCAACAGGGGGAGCTGTTTTTT
16,TRBV5-1,.,TRBD2,TRBJ2-5,CASSSGLAGGRETQYF,TGCGCCAGCAGCTCGGGACTAGCGGGGGGGCGAGAGACCCAGTACTTC
12,TRBV19,.,TRBD2,TRBJ2-4,CATLTSGNIQYF,TGTGCCACCCTGACTAGCGGCAACATTCAGTACTTC
15,TRBV28,.,.,TRBJ1-1,CASSPRVQIWTEAFF,TGTGCCAGCAGTCCACGGGTCCAGATTTGGACTGAAGCTTTCTTT
18,TRBV19,.,TRBD1,TRBJ2-4,CASIGTGGNFIAKNIQYF,TGTGCCAGTATAGGGACAGGGGGAAACTTCATAGCCAAAAACATTCAGTACTTC
15,TRBV27,.,TRBD1,TRBJ1-6,CASSPGTGEYSPLHF,TGTGCCAGCAGTCCAGGGACAGGGGAATATTCACCCCTCCACTTT
14,TRBV5-6,once,.,TRBJ2-5,CASSGEAIQETQYF,TGTGCCAGCAGCGGGGAGGCAATCCAAGAGACCCAGTACTTC
17,TRBV4-2,once,TRBD2,TRBJ2-5,CASSPWAAGGDLETQYF,TGTGCCAGCAGTCCCTGGGCAGCGGGGGGTGATTTGGAGACCCAGTACTTC
15,TRBV6-1,.,.,TRBJ1-1,CASSEQTGRQAEAFF,TGTGCCAGCAGTGAGCAGACAGGCCGCCAAGCTGAAGCTTTCTTT
15,TRBV6-1,.,TRBD1,TRBJ1-5,CASSEWETGNQPQHF,TGTGCCAGCAGTGAATGGGAGACAGGGAATCAGCCCCAGCATTTT
15,TRBV28,.,TRBD1,TRBJ2-5,CASSLPRQGAETQYF,TGTGCCAGCAGTTTACCCCGACAGGGGGCAGAGACCCAGTACTTC
14,TRBV6-1,.,.,TRBJ1-5,CASSEAGGGQPQHF,TGTGCCAGCAGTGAAGCGGGAGGGGGACAGCCCCAGCATTTT
15,TRBV28,few,TRBD1,TRBJ1-5,CASSSRQGATQPQHF,TGTGCCAGCAGTTCCCGACAGGGGGCGACGCAGCCCCAGCATTTT
14,TRBV27,.,TRBD1,TRBJ1-6,CASKQGTAHSPLHF,TGTGCCAGCAAGCAAGGGACAGCACATTCACCCCTCCACTTT
13,TRBV12-5,once,TRBD2,TRBJ2-5,CASGSSGGETQYF,TGTGCTAGTGGTTCTTCGGGGGGAGAGACCCAGTACTTC
12,TRBV5-6,.,TRBD1,TRBJ1-2,CASSQGADGYTF,TGTGCCAGCAGCCAGGGGGCGGATGGCTACACCTTC
13,TRBV10-1,few,.,TRBJ1-3,CATRHSAGNTIYF,TGCGCCACCCGACATTCGGCTGGAAACACCATATATTTT
14,TRBV15,few,.,TRBJ1-2,CATSSGYPAAGYTF,TGTGCCACCAGCAGCGGGTATCCCGCCGCTGGCTACACCTTC
16,TRBV4-1,.,.,TRBJ2-5,CASSQDQRGAWRAQYF,TGCGCCAGCAGCCAAGATCAGAGGGGCGCATGGAGGGCCCAGTACTTC
16,TRBV4-1,.,TRBD2,TRBJ2-5,CASSQVGGATQETQYF,TGCGCCAGCAGCCAAGTCGGGGGGGCGACTCAAGAGACCCAGTACTTC
12,TRBV5-1,.,.,TRBJ2-5,CASSRQQETQYF,TGCGCCAGCAGCCGACAACAAGAGACCCAGTACTTC
15,TRBV28,.,.,TRBJ1-6,CACRSLNSYNSPLHF,TGTGCCTGCCGGTCTCTCAACTCCTATAATTCACCCCTCCACTTT
16,TRBV28,few,.,TRBJ1-3,CASSSSRGEAGNTIYF,TGTGCCAGCAGCTCCTCCCGCGGTGAGGCTGGAAACACCATATATTTT
16,TRBV2,.,TRBD2,TRBJ2-5,CASSEARGGAQETQYF,TGTGCCAGCAGTGAAGCCCGGGGGGGGGCACAAGAGACCCAGTACTTC
13,TRBV11-2,.,TRBD1,TRBJ1-2,CASSFDRGNGYTF,TGTGCCAGCAGCTTTGACAGGGGAAATGGCTACACCTTC
16,TRBV29-1,once,TRBD2,TRBJ2-1,CSADSGAGVSSNEQFF,TGCAGCGCCGACAGCGGGGCGGGGGTGTCAAGCAATGAGCAGTTCTTC
13,TRBV10-2,.,.,TRBJ1-5,CASSYRHNQPQHF,TGCGCCAGCAGTTACAGGCACAATCAGCCCCAGCATTTT
14,TRBV6-4,.,TRBD2,TRBJ2-1,CASSRTGTSGEQFF,TGTGCCAGCAGTAGAACCGGGACTAGTGGGGAGCAGTTCTTC
16,TRBV6-1,once,.,TRBJ1-2,CASREGRAAQGYGYTF,TGTGCCAGCAGGGAAGGGAGGGCAGCCCAGGGCTATGGCTACACCTTC
17,TRBV9,.,TRBD2,TRBJ2-5,CASSEGTSGGSQETQYF,TGTGCCAGCAGCGAAGGGACTAGCGGGGGGTCCCAAGAGACCCAGTACTTC
14,TRBV6-1,.,.,TRBJ1-2,CASHIIREDYGYTF,TGTGCCAGCCACATAATAAGGGAGGACTATGGCTACACCTTC
14,TRBV7-9,once,.,TRBJ2-7,CASSSPDNSYEQYF,TGTGCCAGCAGCTCGCCGGACAACTCCTACGAGCAGTACTTC
14,TRBV30,.,.,TRBJ1-4,CAWRMGGYGEKLFF,TGTGCCTGGCGGATGGGGGGGTATGGTGAAAAACTGTTTTTT
13,TRBV30,.,.,TRBJ1-3,CAWSRVSGNTIYF,TGTGCCTGGAGTCGGGTTAGTGGAAACACCATATATTTT
16,TRBV5-1,once,TRBD1,TRBJ1-1,CASSLGAPEGATEAFF,TGCGCCAGCAGCTTGGGGGCCCCGGAGGGGGCCACTGAAGCTTTCTTT
15,TRBV4-1,.,TRBD1,TRBJ2-5,CASSLGPGQAETQYF,TGCGCCAGCAGCCTTGGCCCCGGACAGGCCGAGACCCAGTACTTC
12,TRBV18,.,.,TRBJ1-1,CASSPQQGEAFF,TGTGCCAGCTCACCACAGCAGGGTGAAGCTTTCTTT
15,TRBV4-1,.,.,TRBJ1-3,CASSQDPGLGNTIYF,TGCGCCAGCAGCCAAGATCCCGGACTTGGAAACACCATATATTTT
14,TRBV7-9,.,TRBD1,TRBJ1-5,CASSSTGVNQPQHF,TGTGCCAGCAGCTCGACAGGGGTCAATCAGCCCCAGCATTTT
16,TRBV6-1,.,.,TRBJ2-1,CASSVGPGVGYNEQFF,TGTGCCAGCAGTGTGGGTCCGGGGGTGGGCTACAATGAGCAGTTCTTC
13,TRBV2,.,.,TRBJ1-1,CASSWSQGTEAFF,TGTGCCAGCAGTTGGTCACAGGGCACTGAAGCTTTCTTT
12,TRBV7-9,few,.,TRBJ2-5,CATDRRQETQYF,TGTGCCACCGACAGGCGCCAAGAGACCCAGTACTTC
15,TRBV5-4,.,TRBD1,TRBJ1-1,CASSSPWDRDTEAFF,TGTGCCAGCAGCTCCCCTTGGGACAGGGACACTGAAGCTTTCTTT
12,TRBV7-3,.,.,TRBJ2-1,CASSPHGNEQFF,TGTGCCAGCAGCCCTCACGGCAATGAGCAGTTCTTC
13,TRBV6-1,.,TRBD1,TRBJ1-4,CASSVDRDEKLFF,TGTGCCAGCAGTGTGGACAGGGATGAAAAACTGTTTTTT
16,TRBV5-1,.,TRBD1,TRBJ1-5,CASSIQPQGADQPQHF,TGCGCCAGCAGCATACAGCCTCAGGGGGCCGATCAGCCCCAGCATTTT
15,TRBV5-4,.,TRBD1,TRBJ1-2,CASSYPGQGTYGYTF,TGTGCCAGCAGCTATCCGGGACAGGGCACCTATGGCTACACCTTC
14,TRBV29-1,.,TRBD1,TRBJ2-3,CSVAVTGPTDTQYF,TGCAGCGTTGCAGTGACAGGGCCCACAGATACGCAGTATTTT
13,TRBV7-2,.,.,TRBJ2-7,CASSFGQAYEQYF,TGTGCCAGCAGCTTCGGACAAGCCTACGAGCAGTACTTC
15,TRBV4-3,.,TRBD2,TRBJ2-1,CASSRTSGGGNEQFF,TGCGCCAGCAGCCGTACTAGCGGGGGGGGAAATGAGCAGTTCTTC
14,TRBV27,.,.,TRBJ1-5,CASLAYYSNQPQHF,TGTGCCAGCTTGGCCTACTATAGCAATCAGCCCCAGCATTTT
15,TRBV4-1,.,TRBD1,TRBJ1-4,CASSPPDRGGEKLFF,TGCGCCAGCAGCCCGCCAGACAGGGGGGGCGAAAAACTGTTTTTT
15,TRBV6-6,few,TRBD2,TRBJ2-3,CASSPNGGATDTQYF,TGTGCCAGCAGTCCGAACGGGGGGGCCACAGATACGCAGTATTTT
14,TRBV2,.,TRBD1,TRBJ1-1,CASKRTGLNTEAFF,TGTGCCAGCAAGAGGACAGGGCTGAACACTGAAGCTTTCTTT